The clone carrying this T cell receptor beta chain was counted only a few times. Its antigen is undetermined. The record originates from a study of T cell repertoires in cytomegalovirus infection. Study-wide background: Indications came from public TCR beta signatures; they pointed to CMV infection and to a matching HLA type. Study-level findings and limits: HLA-C-restricted CMV-specific TCR beta clonotypes were dominant in the ex vivo response.

TCRdb called the reads again in MiXCR, with one record for every CDR3 protein. The sample lists tens of thousands of distinct CDR3 sequences, around 20% occurring once. This CDR3 contains 15 residues. Trimming shortened V by 3 bases and J by 3 bases, and 14 bases separated the two germline ends. CDR1 and CDR2 from the germline V gene are SGHTA and FQGNSA. Sequenced material: CD8+ T cells from cultured PBMCs, taken from culture after CMV antigen stimulation. This TCR was sampled from a human donor in good health (CMV status not recorded). Some clones in this sample may be carry-over from other donors' samples. The V gene is TRBV7-2, the J gene TRBJ1-1, with D unresolved. CDR3 sequence (DNA): TGTGCCAGCAGCTTTAACACGGTTTCTTACACTGAAGCTTTCTTT. Translation gives CASSFNTVSYTEAFF.